This T cell receptor (beta chain) was sequenced during a study of blood T cell repertoires in COVID-19. Study as a whole: The United States, Italy and Spain were the sources of the acute and convalescent COVID-19 samples.

In terms of age and location, participants ranged from roughly 18 to 90 years and lived in about 25 US areas. Researchers sorted participants into cohorts using their self-reported clinical history. Recovered participants had two consecutive negative NP/OP PCR tests, healthcare professional clearance, or symptom resolution. Profiled with immunoSEQ multiplex PCR; TCRdb holds only in-frame clones, not every one. Of more than 200,000 clones detected, approximately 90% appear once; the ten largest clones hold over 4%. This receptor was identified in a young woman who had recovered from COVID-19. The sample comprised PBMCs or T cells enriched from blood (not recorded which).

The CDR3 reads CSAGRLAGYNEQFF. The CDR3 bases are TGCAGCGCTGGGAGACTAGCGGGATACAATGAGCAGTTCTTC. The chain uses TRBV29-1 and TRBJ2-1; 11 bases fit TRBD2. V shed 7 bases, J shed 4 bases, and the junction held 6 bases outside the gene matches. The germline CDR1 and CDR2 sequences are SQVTM and ANQGSEA. The CDR3 runs 14 residues.